These T cell receptor beta chains were read from a single sample in a study of PD-L1 blockade in urothelial cancer. The repertoire was sequenced with immunoSEQ multiplex PCR; TCRdb's copy has only in-frame clones and lacks some. This sample carries roughly 87,000 clones, roughly 90% of them seen once, and the ten largest clones take around 0.94%. The material was PBMCs, obtained around atezolizumab (anti-PD-L1) treatment. These receptors were collected from a woman of 80 years or more with urothelial cancer. CDR3s include the opening cysteine and the closing phenylalanine or tryptophan. D genes are given only for firm matches.

>TRBJ1-4|-|TRBV5-4
CASNVQGGEKLFF
TGTGCCAGCAACGTACAGGGAGGGGAAAAACTGTTTTTT
>TRBJ2-1|-|TRBV2
CASSDPDFSEYNEQFF
TGTGCCAGCAGTGACCCTGACTTCTCGGAATACAATGAGCAGTTCTTC
>TRBJ2-1|-|TRBV18
CASSPPIADTFSYNEQFF
TGTGCCAGCTCACCACCTATTGCGGATACGTTCTCCTACAATGAGCAGTTCTTC
>TRBJ2-1|-|TRBV30
CAWSVTGVYNEQFF
TGTGCCTGGAGTGTTACGGGGGTGTACAATGAGCAGTTCTTC
>TRBJ1-1|-|TRBV9
CASSVGGSNTEAFF
TGTGCCAGCAGCGTGGGGGGTTCGAACACTGAAGCTTTCTTT
>TRBJ2-3|-|TRBV5-1
CASSSWTSTDTQYF
TGCGCCAGCAGCTCCTGGACTAGCACAGATACGCAGTATTTT
>TRBJ2-1|-|TRBV11-2
CASSLDLGGEQFF
TGTGCCAGCAGCTTAGATCTGGGAGGCGAGCAGTTCTTC
>TRBJ1-1|-|TRBV2
CASSRDRGENTEAFF
TGTGCCAGCAGTCGCGACCGGGGTGAGAACACTGAAGCTTTCTTT
>TRBJ1-5|-|TRBV2
CASSWGGHASNQPQHF
TGTGCCAGCAGTTGGGGAGGACACGCTAGCAATCAGCCCCAGCATTTT
>TRBJ2-7|-|TRBV28
CASSFHPRDSYSYEQYF
TGTGCCAGCAGTTTCCACCCCCGGGACTCCTACTCCTACGAGCAGTACTTC
>TRBJ1-2|TRBD1|TRBV4-2
CASSQDQGANYGYTF
TGTGCCAGCAGCCAAGATCAGGGGGCGAACTATGGCTACACCTTC